This record covers a single T cell receptor (beta chain). The table lists this clone with a count of one. Its antigen is currently not known. Base qualities are not recorded, but no much larger clone differs from it by a single base. The data belong to a study of blood T cell repertoires in COVID-19 (dated by TCRdb to about 2020). With regard to the full study: Collaborator samples came from the United States, Italy and Spain and covered acute and convalescent phases of COVID-19. The repertoires were made available in a free public database intended to serve as a resource for research on the immune response to SARS-CoV-2. Samples came from the ongoing ImmuneRACE study (first 160 participants) plus 1,254 subjects from 6 global collaborators. A de-identified subject ID, COVID-19 status, age in years and sex were almost always included in the sample metadata. Where HLA class I and class II types were available, the types were taken from metadata supplied by the sample provider, not from assay-based typing. Deeply sampled blood TCRbeta repertoires from subjects exposed to, actively infected with, or recovered from COVID-19 were included in the dataset. The prospective study material was composed of cDNA or gDNA derived from T cells, B-cell-depleted T cells, or PBMCs.

The V and J ends are trimmed by 6 bases and 1 base, leaving 12 bases between them. The CDR3 numbers 15 residues from cysteine through phenylalanine. Just the 45-base CDR3 DNA is kept, in frame starting at base 1. CDR1 MNHEY and CDR2 SVGAGI were looked up in the germline V gene. TCRbeta CDR3 regions were amplified from genomic DNA using the immunoSEQ Assay, a bias-controlled multiplex PCR. As for the authors' bioinformatics: The number of nucleated cells in each sample was estimated from the amplification of reference gene primers within the assay. To quantify the absolute abundance of each unique TCRbeta CDR3 rearrangement, sequence reads were collapsed and filtered. Productive Simpson clonality was computed per sample as the square root of Simpson's diversity index over productive rearrangements. TCRdb re-hosts the immuneACCESS table, in-frame sequences only. Its copies lack some clones; in the studies checked, an unresolved V gene accounts for under half of them, and the cause for the rest is not known. The DNA was the basis for D and trimming; V, J and clone size are from that table. For this sample the table gives tens of thousands of clones, of which roughly nine tenths were detected only once. About 4.4% of the sample is taken by the ten largest.

The paper as a whole reports these results and caveats: Clinical and demographic metadata were provided uncurated, with the amount varying by source and participant.

Each collaborating institution followed its own protocols to collect whole blood in K2EDTA tubes. Collaborator samples were shipped for TCRbeta analysis as frozen whole blood, isolated PBMCs, or DNA extracted from either sample type. Sequencing was done on a sample of peripheral blood. This sequence uses TRBV6-5 and TRBJ2-2; TRBD1 is possibly the D segment (6 matching bases). This receptor was taken from a man aged 50-60 years with active COVID-19. The DNA is as follows: TGTGCCAGCAGGTCTCCAGGGGTGAACACCGGGGAGCTGTTTTTT. It specifies CASRSPGVNTGELFF.